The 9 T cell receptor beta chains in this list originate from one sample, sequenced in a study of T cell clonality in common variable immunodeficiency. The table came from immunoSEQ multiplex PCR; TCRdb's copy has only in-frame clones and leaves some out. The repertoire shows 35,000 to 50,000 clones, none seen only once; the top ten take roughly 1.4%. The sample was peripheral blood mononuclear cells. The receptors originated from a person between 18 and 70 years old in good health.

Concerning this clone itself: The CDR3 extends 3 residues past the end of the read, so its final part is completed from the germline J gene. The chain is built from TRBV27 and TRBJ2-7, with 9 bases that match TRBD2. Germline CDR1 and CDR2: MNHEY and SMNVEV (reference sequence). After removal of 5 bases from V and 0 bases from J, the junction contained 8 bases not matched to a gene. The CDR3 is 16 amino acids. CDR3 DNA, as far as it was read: TGTGCCAGCAGTGCCTCTAGCGGGGATAGCTCCTACGAG. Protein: CASSASSGDSSYE. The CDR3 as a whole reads CASSASSGDSSYEQYF.

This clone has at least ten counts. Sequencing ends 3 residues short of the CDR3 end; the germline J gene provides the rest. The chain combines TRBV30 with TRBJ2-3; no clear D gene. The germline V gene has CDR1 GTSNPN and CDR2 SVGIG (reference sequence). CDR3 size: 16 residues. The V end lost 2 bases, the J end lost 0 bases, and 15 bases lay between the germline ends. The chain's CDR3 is CAWSKGLGFSTDTQYF. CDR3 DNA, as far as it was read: TGTGCCTGGAGTAAAGGCCTGGGCTTTAGCACAGATACG.

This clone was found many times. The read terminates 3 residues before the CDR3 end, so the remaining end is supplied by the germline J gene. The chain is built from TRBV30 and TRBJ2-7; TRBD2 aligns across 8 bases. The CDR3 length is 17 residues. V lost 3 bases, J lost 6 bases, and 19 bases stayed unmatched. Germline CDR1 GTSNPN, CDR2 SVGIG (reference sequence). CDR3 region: CAWSPLAAGGTLTEQYF. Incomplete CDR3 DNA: TGTGCCTGGAGCCCCCTGGCGGCGGGAGGAACTTTGACCGAG.

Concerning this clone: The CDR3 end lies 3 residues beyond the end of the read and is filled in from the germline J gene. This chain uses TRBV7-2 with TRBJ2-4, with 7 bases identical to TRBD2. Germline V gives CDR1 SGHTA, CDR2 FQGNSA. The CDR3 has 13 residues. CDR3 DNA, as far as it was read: TGTGCCAGCAGCTTAGTGGGGGACTATGGT. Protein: CASSLVGDYG. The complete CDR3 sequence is CASSLVGDYGQYF.

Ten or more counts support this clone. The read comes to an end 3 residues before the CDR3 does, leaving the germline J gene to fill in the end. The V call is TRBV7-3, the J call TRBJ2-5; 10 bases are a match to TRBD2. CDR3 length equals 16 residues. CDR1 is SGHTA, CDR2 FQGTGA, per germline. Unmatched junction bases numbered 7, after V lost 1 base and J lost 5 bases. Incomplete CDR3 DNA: TGTGCCAGCAGCTTAATTGCTAGCGGGAGTTCTGAGACC. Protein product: CASSLIASGSSET. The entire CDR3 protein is CASSLIASGSSETQYF.

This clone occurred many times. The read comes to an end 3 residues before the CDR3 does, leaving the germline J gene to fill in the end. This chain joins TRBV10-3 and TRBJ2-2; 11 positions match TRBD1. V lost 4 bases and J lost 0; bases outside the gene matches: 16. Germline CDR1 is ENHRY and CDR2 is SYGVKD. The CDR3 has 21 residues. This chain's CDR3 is CAISGTGGSRQLPSNTGELFF. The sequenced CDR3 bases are TGTGCCATCAGTGGGACAGGGGGCAGCCGTCAACTCCCCTCGAACACCGGGGAG.

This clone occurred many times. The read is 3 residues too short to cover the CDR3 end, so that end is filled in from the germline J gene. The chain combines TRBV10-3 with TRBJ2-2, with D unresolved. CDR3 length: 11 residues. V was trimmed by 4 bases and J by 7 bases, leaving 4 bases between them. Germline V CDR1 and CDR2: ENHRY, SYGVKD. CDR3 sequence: CAISVVGELFF. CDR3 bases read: TGTGCCATCAGTGTCGTCGGGGAG.

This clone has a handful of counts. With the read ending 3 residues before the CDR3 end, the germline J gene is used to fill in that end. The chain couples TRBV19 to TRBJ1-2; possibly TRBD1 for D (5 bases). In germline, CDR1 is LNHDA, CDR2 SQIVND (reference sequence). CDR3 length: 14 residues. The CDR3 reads CASSPKTVAYDYTF. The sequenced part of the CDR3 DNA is TGTGCCAGTAGTCCCAAGACAGTCGCCTACGAC.

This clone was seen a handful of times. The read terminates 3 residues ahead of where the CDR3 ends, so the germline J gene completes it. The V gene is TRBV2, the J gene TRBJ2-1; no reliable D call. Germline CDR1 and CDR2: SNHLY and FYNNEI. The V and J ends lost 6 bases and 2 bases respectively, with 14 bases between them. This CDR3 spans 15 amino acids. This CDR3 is CASSVTGSAYNEQFF. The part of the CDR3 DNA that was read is TGTGCCAGCAGCGTTACCGGTTCCGCCTACAATGAG.